This section outlines one T cell receptor beta chain sequence together with its context. Germline assignment: CDR1 MNHEY and CDR2 SVGAGI. V shed 4 bases and J shed 4 bases, with 13 bases lying between them. The CDR3 extends over 14 amino acids. Measured with immunoSEQ multiplex PCR; TCRdb has only the in-frame clones, and not every one. The table records 200,000 to 300,000 clones, approximately 85% of them present only once. The data were taken from a study of blood T cell repertoires in COVID-19. V gene TRBV6-5 combines with J gene TRBJ1-2; maybe TRBD1 (6 bases). This receptor was obtained from a man aged 80 or over with acute or convalescent COVID-19. The source material was peripheral blood. This CDR3 is CASSSVPRGYGYTF. DNA for the CDR3: TGTGCCAGCAGTTCGGTTCCCAGGGGCTATGGCTACACCTTC.